This paragraph covers one T cell receptor (beta chain) sequence. The data were taken from a study of blood T cell repertoires in COVID-19. Study background: Both acute and convalescent COVID-19 samples were obtained from the United States, Italy and Spain. In each case, the material was cDNA or gDNA derived from T cells, B-cell-depleted T cells, or PBMCs.

Original processing notes: Amplifying reference gene primers gave estimates of nucleated cell counts. Clones were sequenced by immunoSEQ multiplex PCR, and TCRdb holds only the in-frame ones, with some missing. Clone size and the V and J calls come from that table; the DNA yielded D and trimming. The sample contains 250,000 or so clones, approximately 80% of which appear only once. Trimming removed 5 bases at V and 0 bases at J, with 13 bases between. Germline lookup yields CDR1 MNHEY and CDR2 SVGAGI. The CDR3 consists of 15 residues. Material for sequencing was peripheral blood. This chain connects TRBV6-5 to TRBJ1-1; a weak D match, TRBD1 (5 bases). The TCR originated in a woman aged 55-69 years with active or convalescent COVID-19. The DNA of the CDR3 is TGTGCCAGCAGTCGAAGCGGGACCATGAACACTGAAGCTTTCTTT. Encoded protein: CASSRSGTMNTEAFF.